A selection of T cell receptor beta chains follows, all from one sample in a study of immune evolution from preneoplasia to lung adenocarcinoma. Profiling relied on immunoSEQ multiplex PCR, and the TCRdb table lists in-frame clones only, not all of them. Of roughly 4,800 clones in the sample, approximately 80% were seen once. The sample consisted of FFPE adjacent normal lung tissue. Every receptor here comes from a donor at least 70 years old with lung adenocarcinoma. CDR3s include the opening cysteine and the closing phenylalanine or tryptophan. D genes are given only for firm matches.

V gene,J gene,D gene,CDR3 protein
TRBV18,TRBJ2-6,.,CASSPPPQGPGANVLTF
TRBV29-1,TRBJ2-2,.,CSVAPTAGQVRTGELFF
TRBV30,TRBJ2-2,.,CAWSTTVGSGELFF
TRBV7-6,TRBJ1-4,.,CASSLGPGPTTNEKLFF
TRBV18,TRBJ1-4,.,CASSPGRNEKLFF
TRBV28,TRBJ2-1,.,CASRLYNEQFF
TRBV5-6,TRBJ1-4,.,CASSFTGFTNEKLFF
TRBV11-2,TRBJ2-7,.,CASSPVPPYEQYF
TRBV30,TRBJ1-2,.,CAWGQTTNYGYTF
TRBV5-6,TRBJ1-2,.,CASSPQGGYGYTF
TRBV25-1,TRBJ1-2,.,CASSERFYGYTF
TRBV18,TRBJ2-2,TRBD1,CASCGQGKFGGELFF
TRBV30,TRBJ1-5,.,CAWSVLGVVQPQHF
TRBV29-1,TRBJ1-1,.,CSGGTGEAFF
TRBV28,TRBJ1-2,.,CASSNSGQSRDYGYTF
TRBV18,TRBJ2-7,.,CASSPRDSGYEQYF
TRBV7-6,TRBJ2-3,.,CASSPSQLFTDTQYF
TRBV5-1,TRBJ1-2,TRBD1,CASSAGQAYGYTF
TRBV19,TRBJ1-5,.,CASSIVKKGLKPQHF
TRBV10-2,TRBJ1-1,.,CASSEGGTEAFF
TRBV11-2,TRBJ1-5,.,CASSANSGGGNQPQHF
TRBV10-3,TRBJ2-7,TRBD1,CAISNDRGQYEQYF
TRBV13,TRBJ1-2,.,CASSSSRQEPYGYTF
TRBV27,TRBJ1-1,.,CASSLSGDTEAFF
TRBV30,TRBJ1-5,.,CAWSVPGSFSNQPQHF
TRBV7-2,TRBJ1-1,TRBD1,CASSLAVTGGTEAFF
TRBV27,TRBJ1-2,.,CASSLWPYYGYTF
TRBV25-1,TRBJ1-1,TRBD1,CASRPTTGGGTEAFF
TRBV5-1,TRBJ1-1,.,CASSRTANTEAFF
TRBV11-3,TRBJ2-2,TRBD1,CASSRTGTGELFF
TRBV5-4,TRBJ1-2,.,CASSLALGGEGYTF
TRBV30,TRBJ2-6,.,CAWSVLTGGANVLTF
TRBV29-1,TRBJ2-1,.,CSATEGFGDYNEQFF
TRBV5-1,TRBJ2-1,TRBD2,CASSLAAGTSGRNPYNEQFF
TRBV29-1,TRBJ1-4,.,CSVAGSSANEKLFF
TRBV6-6,TRBJ1-3,.,CASNGNSGNTIYF
TRBV18,TRBJ1-4,.,CASSPIKGATNEKLFF
TRBV10-3,TRBJ1-4,.,CAISESFLELQGDEKLFF
TRBV30,TRBJ2-1,TRBD2,CAWSTGTSGRAFF
TRBV11-3,TRBJ2-7,TRBD2,CASSLAGGSYEQYF
TRBV11-3,TRBJ2-7,.,CASSKGPYEQYF
TRBV11-3,TRBJ2-1,.,CASSLDHESEQFF
TRBV5-1,TRBJ2-1,TRBD2,CASSYSGTSGSSYNEQFF
TRBV18,TRBJ2-7,.,CASSSSSYEQYF
TRBV2,TRBJ2-7,.,CASSHRGNNYEQYF
TRBV6-1,TRBJ1-5,TRBD1,CASSEGTGEPYQPQHF
TRBV11-2,TRBJ2-5,TRBD1,CASSPTGARETQYF
TRBV29-1,TRBJ2-7,.,CSVATGTIYEQYF
TRBV5-1,TRBJ2-7,.,CASSWIRVDDEQYF
TRBV5-1,TRBJ2-7,TRBD2,CASSGTSGSGYEQYF
TRBV6-5,TRBJ2-7,.,CASKGWAGPSYEQYF
TRBV6-1,TRBJ1-5,.,CASREGGSHQPQHF